One sample yielded the 29 T cell receptor beta chains listed below, sequenced in a study of shared T cell receptors in the human thymus. The assay was immunoSEQ multiplex PCR, and TCRdb's table has in-frame clones only and misses some. This table holds under 850,000 clones, 88% found once. This same sample was also part of a study on human thymus T cells.

Sequenced input: thymocytes. These receptors were collected from a boy in the first two years of life with a congenital heart defect.

This clone was recorded once. This chain connects TRBV13 to TRBJ1-2, with a weak D call TRBD1 (6 bases). Germline lookup yields CDR1 PRHDT and CDR2 FYEKMQ (reference sequence). The CDR3 loop spans 14 amino acids. Trimming took 5 bases from V and 4 from J, leaving 14 bases between them. The CDR3 DNA reads as TGTGCCAGCAGCGTCAACAGGGCTGGCTATGGCTACACCTTC. This encodes CASSVNRAGYGYTF.

The chain has TRBV7-9 and TRBJ2-7; 7 nucleotides match TRBD2. Germline lookup yields CDR1 SEHNR and CDR2 FQNEAQ (reference sequence). This CDR3 has 17 amino acids. V was clipped by 1 base and J by 3 bases; unmatched bases: 12. CDR3: CASSLVGEGPGGYEQYF. CDR3 nucleotides: TGTGCCAGCAGCTTAGTAGGCGAGGGGCCGGGAGGCTACGAGCAGTACTTC.

This chain uses TRBV11-2 with TRBJ2-2, with 7 bases fitting TRBD1. The CDR3 runs 16 residues. Unmatched junction bases numbered 7, after V lost 6 bases and J lost 0 bases. Germline V lookup: CDR1 SGHAT, CDR2 FQNNGV. The CDR3 coding sequence is TGTGCCAGCAGTCAACAGGGGACCTCGAACACCGGGGAGCTGTTTTTT. Encoded protein: CASSQQGTSNTGELFF.

The chain couples TRBV11-2 to TRBJ2-7; weak D call: TRBD2 (6 bases). V lost 4 bases and J 0 bases, leaving 16 bases between the germline ends. CDR1 and CDR2 from the germline V gene are SGHAT and FQNNGV. The CDR3 spans 16 residues. The CDR3 DNA follows: TGTGCCAGCAGCTCCTTACCCTTAGCGGCCTCCTACGAGCAGTACTTC. Translating it yields CASSSLPLAASYEQYF.

The chain joins TRBV7-8 to TRBJ2-2; the D gene is possibly TRBD1 (6 bases). Germline values: CDR1 SGHVS, CDR2 FQNEAQ. V lost 5 bases and J 0 bases, leaving 13 bases between the germline ends. This CDR3 spans 16 amino acids. The CDR3 loop is CASSQRQDTNTGELFF. The CDR3 coding sequence is TGTGCCAGCAGCCAAAGACAGGACACGAACACCGGGGAGCTGTTTTTT.

This clone has just a few counts. V gene TRBV5-3 combines with J gene TRBJ1-2, with 9 bases aligning to TRBD1. TRBV5-3 is flagged as an ORF with uncertain function. The CDR3 contains 15 residues. With V trimmed by 1 base and J by 9 bases, 10 bases remained unmatched. CDR3 DNA sequence: TGTGCCAGAAGCTTGCCCCCGGGACAGGGACCGTGCTACACCTTC. This gives the protein CARSLPPGQGPCYTF.

The rearrangement links TRBV12-5 to TRBJ1-5, with unresolved D. The CDR3 has 12 residues. Germline V gives CDR1 LGHNT, CDR2 FRNRAP. The V gene lost 5 bases and the J gene lost 6 bases, with 8 bases spanning the gap. The CDR3 region has the DNA TGTGCTAGTGGTCCCCCAGGTCAGCCCCAGCATTTT. Protein: CASGPPGQPQHF.

The chain links TRBV30 to TRBJ2-7; 10 nucleotides line up with TRBD2. V gave up 3 bases and J gave up 2 bases; unmatched junction bases: 22. The germline CDR1 and CDR2 sequences are GTSNPN and SVGIG (reference sequence). This CDR3 has 20 residues. CDR3 sequence: CAWSLTGEPAGGPFTYEQYF. CDR3 coding DNA: TGTGCCTGGAGCCTTACAGGGGAGCCAGCGGGAGGGCCTTTCACCTACGAGCAGTACTTC.

The V and J genes are TRBV16 and TRBJ2-5, with 12 bases identical to TRBD2. The CDR3 is made up of 16 amino acids. Losses at the gene ends were 4 bases for V and 1 base for J; bases not matched to a gene: 4. The V gene's germline CDR1 is KGHSY and CDR2 FQNENV. This CDR3 is CASSRSSGRAQETQYF. CDR3 DNA sequence: TGTGCCAGCAGCCGGTCTAGCGGGAGGGCCCAAGAGACCCAGTACTTC.

A single count supports this clone. V is TRBV11-2 and J is TRBJ2-7; TRBD2 agrees at 13 bases. The length of the CDR3 is 16 residues. V dropped 2 bases and J dropped 4; count of bases not matched to a gene: 5. In germline, CDR1 is SGHAT, CDR2 FQNNGV. The chain's CDR3 is CASSLRLAGGLYEQYF. CDR3 nucleotides: TGTGCCAGCAGCTTAAGACTAGCGGGAGGACTTTACGAGCAGTACTTC.

This chain joins TRBV27 and TRBJ2-7; a possible D gene is TRBD2 (5 bases). V was cut by 3 bases and J by 0 bases, with 12 bases left in between. The CDR3 covers 15 residues. Germline V gene lookup returns CDR1 MNHEY and CDR2 SMNVEV (reference sequence). CDR3 sequence (DNA): TGTGCCAGCAGTTTGAGAGGGTTCCGCTCCTACGAGCAGTACTTC. Its protein product is CASSLRGFRSYEQYF.

The chain has TRBV7-9 and TRBJ2-7, with 8 positions matching TRBD1. CDR3 length: 14 amino acids. Germline V lookup: CDR1 SEHNR, CDR2 FQNEAQ (reference sequence). J was trimmed by 3 bases and V by 4 bases; bases with no gene match: 5. The CDR3 DNA reads TGTGCCAGCAGCTCCCGGGACAGGAACTACGAGCAGTACTTC. Translation gives CASSSRDRNYEQYF.

The CDR3 DNA follows: TGTGCCAGCAGCCAAGATCGCGGGAGGGTCTACGGGGAGCAGTACTTC. It encodes CASSQDRGRVYGEQYF. The V gene is TRBV4-2, the J gene TRBJ2-7, with TRBD2 matching over 9 bases. With 0 bases clipped from V and 7 bases from J, the junction kept 10 bases outside the gene matches. This CDR3 region has 16 residues. Germline-derived CDR1 and CDR2 are LGHNA and YNFKEQ.

This chain joins TRBV28 and TRBJ2-7; 8 positions match TRBD2. Trimming at V came to 5 bases and at J to 2 bases, leaving 11 bases not matched to a gene. The germline V gene has CDR1 MDHEN and CDR2 SYDVKM. The length of the CDR3 is 16 residues. The CDR3 here is CASSAPLREGTYEQYF. Written as DNA, the CDR3 is TGTGCCAGCAGTGCCCCCCTCCGGGAGGGAACCTACGAGCAGTACTTC.

J is TRBJ1-5 and V is TRBV19; tentative D call: TRBD1 (5 bases). CDR3 size: 15 residues. Deletions cut 7 bases from V and 0 bases from J, with 13 bases between. The germline gives CDR1 LNHDA, CDR2 SQIVND (reference sequence). The CDR3 is CASKGRGDSNQPQHF. In DNA, the CDR3 is TGTGCCAGTAAAGGGCGGGGGGATAGCAATCAGCCCCAGCATTTT.

The V gene is TRBV9, the J gene TRBJ2-7, with 11 bases identical to TRBD2. CDR1 and CDR2 from the germline V gene are SGDLS and YYNGEE. The trim removed 2 bases at V and 2 bases at J, leaving 6 bases unmatched. There are 16 residues in the CDR3. The CDR3 bases are TGTGCCAGCAGCGTCGGGACTAGCGGAGATGCCTACGAGCAGTACTTC. Amino acid sequence: CASSVGTSGDAYEQYF.

The count of this clone is one. This CDR3 is CASSHQGLAGYNEQFF. CDR3 coding DNA: TGTGCCAGCAGCCATCAGGGACTAGCGGGATACAATGAGCAGTTCTTC. The chain recombines TRBV11-2 with TRBJ2-1; 13 bases line up with TRBD2. Germline CDR1 reads SGHAT; CDR2 reads FQNNGV. The length of the CDR3 is 16 residues. The V gene end was trimmed by 5 bases and the J gene end by 4 bases; junction bases not matched to a gene: 5.

The chain recombines TRBV27 with TRBJ1-2, with TRBD1 matching 8 bases. Germline CDR1 MNHEY, CDR2 SMNVEV (reference sequence). Unmatched junction bases numbered 8, after V lost 4 bases and J lost 4 bases. CDR3 size: 15 residues. The CDR3 protein is CASSSGTGLIYGYTF. CDR3 DNA: TGTGCCAGCAGTTCGGGGACAGGATTAATCTATGGCTACACCTTC.

This rearrangement joins TRBV7-8 to TRBJ1-5, with D maybe TRBD1 (5 bases). Germline V CDR1 and CDR2: SGHVS, FQNEAQ. V dropped 0 bases and J dropped 0 bases, with 15 bases sitting between them. This CDR3 is built from 18 residues. This chain's CDR3 is CASSLAKYRHNSNQPQHF. In DNA form, the CDR3 reads TGTGCCAGCAGCTTAGCGAAGTACAGGCACAATAGCAATCAGCCCCAGCATTTT.

The chain couples TRBV10-3 to TRBJ1-5; D not resolved. Trimming took off 6 bases at V and 6 bases at J, with 9 bases between the two ends. Germline assignment: CDR1 ENHRY and CDR2 SYGVKD. The CDR3 is made up of 12 amino acids. This CDR3 is CAISRESQPQHF. The CDR3 DNA sequence: TGTGCCATCAGCCGGGAGAGTCAGCCCCAGCATTTT.

J is TRBJ2-7 and V is TRBV11-2; possible D gene TRBD2, 7 bases. The CDR3 is 16 amino acids. Trimming took 5 bases from V and 2 from J, leaving 19 bases between them. The germline gives CDR1 SGHAT, CDR2 FQNNGV. The CDR3 loop is CASSLLPGGLTYEQYF. As DNA, the CDR3 is TGTGCCAGCAGCCTCCTCCCCGGGGGGCTAACCTACGAGCAGTACTTC.

Only one count was recorded for this clone. The chain uses TRBV28 and TRBJ2-3, with 9 bases aligning to TRBD1. CDR3 length equals 21 residues. The germline V gene encodes CDR1 MDHEN and CDR2 SYDVKM. V was clipped by 5 bases and J by 0 bases; unmatched bases: 21. The CDR3 nucleotides read TGTGCCAGCAGTCCCACCCCGGGACAGGGTAAACGGGAACCTAGCACAGATACGCAGTATTTT. Amino acids: CASSPTPGQGKREPSTDTQYF. The variable domain in full, with the rest retrieved from reference TRBV28 and TRBJ2-3, is DVKVTQSSRYLVKRTGEKVFLECVQDMDHENMFWYRQDPGLGLRLIYFSYDVKMKEKGDIPEGYSVSREKKERFSLILESASTNQTSMYLCASSPTPGQGKREPSTDTQYFGPGTRLTVL.

V gene TRBV27 combines with J gene TRBJ2-3, with 10 bases identical to TRBD2. With V trimmed by 4 bases and J by 4 bases, 5 bases remained unmatched. The CDR3 runs to 15 residues. Germline assignment: CDR1 MNHEY and CDR2 SMNVEV (reference sequence). CDR3 coding DNA: TGTGCCAGCAGTTCTAGCGGGAGAAGGGCAGATACGCAGTATTTT. It is translated as CASSSSGRRADTQYF.

The rearrangement links TRBV7-2 to TRBJ1-2; D ambiguous. The length of the CDR3 is 15 residues. Trimming took 1 base from V and 4 from J, leaving 13 bases between them. The germline gives CDR1 SGHTA, CDR2 FQGNSA. CDR3 protein: CASSLEHRKVYGYTF. In DNA, the CDR3 is TGTGCCAGCAGCTTAGAGCACAGAAAGGTCTATGGCTACACCTTC.

This chain connects TRBV30 to TRBJ2-5, with 10 nucleotides matching TRBD2. Germline V gives CDR1 GTSNPN, CDR2 SVGIG (reference sequence). The CDR3 is 16 amino acids. V was pared by 4 bases and J by 2 bases, with 10 bases of the junction left unmatched. CDR3 in amino acids: CAWTPPRAGGQETQYF. CDR3 coding DNA: TGTGCCTGGACCCCCCCAAGAGCGGGAGGGCAAGAGACCCAGTACTTC.

This clone was observed a few times. In the same sample, other DNA sequences code for this CDR3. The rearrangement joins TRBV5-4 to TRBJ2-7; TRBD2 matches at 8 bases. Trimming took 4 bases from V and 6 from J; bases not matched to a gene: 6. Per germline, CDR1 SGHNT and CDR2 YYREEE (reference sequence). The CDR3 runs 13 residues. In DNA, the CDR3 is TGTGCCAGCAGCCCGGAGCGGGGGCCCGAGCAGTACTTC. Amino acids: CASSPERGPEQYF.

This chain joins TRBV6-5 and TRBJ2-2; weak D call: TRBD2 (5 bases). V was cut by 7 bases and J by 6 bases, with 15 bases left in between. This CDR3 has 14 amino acids. Germline CDR1 reads MNHEY; CDR2 reads SVGAGI. Here the CDR3 reads CASMRVLVPGELFF. CDR3 coding DNA: TGTGCCAGCATGAGGGTTTTGGTGCCCGGGGAGCTGTTTTTT.

The sample holds one count of this clone. The CDR3 coding sequence is TGTGCCTGGAGTGTAGTCTGGCCCGGGGAGCTGTTTTTT. Translated, it gives CAWSVVWPGELFF. V and J are TRBV30 and TRBJ2-2; D is ambiguous. The CDR3 contains 13 residues. V lost 0 bases, J lost 6 bases, and 8 bases lay in between. Germline CDR1 reads GTSNPN; CDR2 reads SVGIG (reference sequence).

This clone was observed a single time. This rearrangement joins TRBV9 to TRBJ1-2, with a tentative D call TRBD1 (6 bases). Germline CDR1 SGDLS, CDR2 YYNGEE. V was trimmed by 4 bases and J by 4 bases, leaving 26 bases between them. The CDR3 has 18 amino acids. The CDR3 loop is CASSTRSRGEETGYGYTF. DNA of the CDR3: TGTGCCAGCAGCACACGTAGTAGAGGTGAAGAGACAGGCTATGGCTACACCTTC.